The 16 T cell receptor beta chains below come from one sample, sequenced in a study of blood T cell dynamics during melanoma immunotherapy. This table comes from immunoSEQ multiplex PCR, and its TCRdb copy is limited to in-frame clones, with some not included. This sample has about 11,000 clones, with 84% found just once. Time point described: week 3, after first cycle of checkpoint inhibitor. The sequencing here drew on blood, taken from a patient treated with checkpoint blockade. These receptors were collected from a human donor with melanoma.

This sequence joins TRBV2 and TRBJ2-5, with D maybe TRBD1 (6 bases). The CDR3 has 13 amino acids. Deletions cut 9 bases from V and 5 bases from J, with 16 bases between. Germline assignment: CDR1 SNHLY and CDR2 FYNNEI. The CDR3 protein is CARVQGSFETQYF. CDR3 coding DNA: TGTGCCAGGGTACAGGGTAGTTTCGAGACCCAGTACTTC.

The chain employs TRBV4-2 and TRBJ2-7; D is ambiguous. The CDR3 has 13 amino acids. The V gene's germline CDR1 is LGHNA and CDR2 YNFKEQ. Trimming removed 2 bases from V and 6 bases from J, with 11 bases in between. The CDR3 sequence is CASSQYENGEQYF. CDR3 sequence (DNA): TGTGCCAGCAGCCAATACGAGAATGGCGAGCAGTACTTC.

The chain uses TRBV13 and TRBJ2-1; D unresolved. Trimming shortened V by 1 base and J by 4 bases, and 11 bases separated the two germline ends. The CDR3 covers 15 residues. CDR1 and CDR2 (germline): PRHDT, FYEKMQ (reference sequence). Here the CDR3 reads CASSLDVSFYNEQFF. The CDR3 DNA reads TGTGCCAGCAGCTTAGACGTCAGCTTTTACAATGAGCAGTTCTTC.

In this sample, this clone turned up a few times. The chain combines TRBV12-1 with TRBJ1-5. TRBV12-1 is shown as a pseudogene. The CDR3 spans 12 residues. This CDR3 is CASSRLNQPQHF. The CDR3 DNA is TGTGCCAGCAGCCGCTTAAATCAGCCCCAGCATTTT.

This clone has only a few counts. The chain recombines TRBV11-2 with TRBJ2-3; 9 bases are a match to TRBD2. The CDR3 covers 16 residues. With V trimmed by 1 base and J by 6 bases, 8 bases remained unmatched. Looked up from germline, CDR1 is SGHAT and CDR2 is FQNNGV. The CDR3 reads CASSLGLPRGGDTQYF. The CDR3 nucleotides read TGTGCCAGCAGCTTAGGCCTTCCGCGGGGGGGGGATACGCAGTATTTT.

The rearrangement links TRBV4-1 to TRBJ2-1; the D gene could be TRBD1 or TRBD2 (5 bases each). Looked up from germline, CDR1 is MGHRA and CDR2 is YSYEKL. The CDR3 covers 14 residues. V lost 0 bases, J lost 6 bases, and 9 bases lay in between. The CDR3 protein is CASSQEPGLNEQFF. CDR3 in DNA: TGCGCCAGCAGCCAAGAGCCGGGGCTCAATGAGCAGTTCTTC.

V gene TRBV5-8 combines with J gene TRBJ2-5; TRBD2 is a possible D gene (6 bases). With 1 base removed from V and 0 bases from J, the gap between germline ends came to 16 bases. Germline V gene sequence: CDR1 SGHTS, CDR2 YDEGEE. CDR3 length: 17 amino acids. The CDR3 sequence is CASSLYYRGAYQETQYF. Here the CDR3 DNA reads TGTGCCAGCAGCTTGTATTACCGCGGGGCCTACCAAGAGACCCAGTACTTC. Combining the CDR3 with reference TRBV5-8 and TRBJ2-5 gives the whole variable domain EAGVTQSPTHLIKTRGQQATLRCSPISGHTSVYWYQQALGLGLQFLLWYDEGEERNRGNFPPRFSGRQFPNYSSELNVNALELEDSALYLCASSLYYRGAYQETQYFGPGTRLLVL.

The chain employs TRBV18 and TRBJ2-1; TRBD2 aligns across 9 bases. This CDR3 spans 16 amino acids. The germline gives CDR1 KGHSH, CDR2 LQKENI. V lost 0 bases to trimming and J lost 9 bases; unmatched junction nucleotides: 9. CDR3 region: CASSPPGLATGTEQFF. CDR3 in DNA: TGTGCCAGCTCACCACCGGGACTAGCAACCGGGACTGAGCAGTTCTTC.

The rearrangement links TRBV7-2 to TRBJ1-5; D gene unclear. Germline lookup yields CDR1 SGHTA and CDR2 FQGNSA. Trimming pared 2 bases from V and 8 bases from J, leaving 7 bases between. The CDR3 totals 12 residues. The CDR3 spells CASSLSGKPQHF. The CDR3, as DNA: TGTGCCAGCAGCTTATCAGGCAAGCCCCAGCATTTT.

The chain links TRBV19 to TRBJ1-2; TRBD1 is a possible D gene (6 bases). Trimming removed 1 base at V and 4 bases at J, with 13 bases between. Germline lookup yields CDR1 LNHDA and CDR2 SQIVND (reference sequence). The length of the CDR3 is 15 residues. The CDR3 bases are TGTGCCAGTAGTATAGTTCGCAGGGGAGGCTATGGCTACACCTTC. This codes for CASSIVRRGGYGYTF.

This chain's CDR3 is CASSDGGPSNEQFF. CDR3 sequence (DNA): TGTGCCAGCAGTGACGGGGGGCCATCAAATGAGCAGTTCTTC. The genes are TRBV6-4 and TRBJ2-1; D tentatively fits TRBD1 or TRBD2 (6 bases each). The CDR3 loop spans 14 amino acids. Per germline, CDR1 MRHNA and CDR2 SNTAGT. Trimming stripped 2 bases from V and 7 bases from J, with 12 bases between.

The chain recombines TRBV28 with TRBJ1-4, with D possibly TRBD1 on 6 matching bases. V was shortened by 3 bases and J by 7 bases, with 15 bases between the two germline ends. CDR3 size: 15 residues. In germline, CDR1 is MDHEN, CDR2 SYDVKM. The CDR3 DNA sequence: TGTGCCAGCAGTTTTAATCGGGGGCTGTTTGAAAAACTGTTTTTT. Amino acid sequence: CASSFNRGLFEKLFF.

The chain is built from TRBV6-5 and TRBJ2-7; no clear D gene. Germline V gene data show CDR1 as MNHEY and CDR2 as SVGAGI. CDR3 length equals 13 residues. V shed 2 bases and J shed 7 bases, with 12 bases lying between them. The CDR3 DNA is TGTGCCAGCAGTTACAGGGCCGAACGTGAGCAGTACTTC. This gives the protein CASSYRAEREQYF.

A few counts support this clone. This chain connects TRBV19 to TRBJ1-1, with 8 bases fitting TRBD1. The CDR3 covers 13 residues. J was trimmed by 6 bases and V by 3 bases; bases with no gene match: 3. The germline gives CDR1 LNHDA, CDR2 SQIVND (reference sequence). CDR3 sequence: CASSILDRAEAFF. The CDR3, as DNA: TGTGCCAGTAGTATTTTGGACAGGGCTGAAGCTTTCTTT. The full variable domain, in which reference TRBV19 and TRBJ1-1 provide the parts outside the CDR3, is DGGITQSPKYLFRKEGQNVTLSCEQNLNHDAMYWYRQDPGQGLRLIYYSQIVNDFQKGDIAEGYSVSREKKESFPLTVTSAQKNPTAFYLCASSILDRAEAFFGQGTRLTVV.

The rearrangement joins TRBV13 to TRBJ1-2; D is perhaps TRBD1 (5 bases). Trimming stripped 5 bases from V and 1 base from J, with 17 bases between. This CDR3 spans 16 amino acids. Germline CDR1 and CDR2: PRHDT and FYEKMQ (reference sequence). The CDR3 loop reads CASSLLPGRDNYGYTF. The CDR3 DNA follows: TGTGCCAGCAGCCTCCTGCCGGGACGGGATAACTATGGCTACACCTTC. The variable domain in full, with the rest retrieved from reference TRBV13 and TRBJ1-2, is AAGVIQSPRHLIKEKRETATLKCYPIPRHDTVYWYQQGPGQDPQFLISFYEKMQSDKGSIPDRFSAQQFSDYHSELNMSSLELGDSALYFCASSLLPGRDNYGYTFGSGTRLTVV.

The CDR3 nucleotides are TGCAGCGGGAGGGGGGCTGGCTACGAGCAGTACTTC. Its translation: CSGRGAGYEQYF. V is TRBV29-1 and J is TRBJ2-7; tentatively, D is TRBD1 or TRBD2 (6 bases each). The CDR3 loop spans 12 amino acids. Germline V gene lookup returns CDR1 SQVTM and CDR2 ANQGSEA. The germline V and J ends were trimmed by 7 bases and 3 bases, with 13 bases remaining between them.